The 9 T cell receptor beta chains given below trace back to one sample, sequenced in a study of T cells in narcolepsy. Assay: immunoSEQ multiplex PCR; the TCRdb copy retains only in-frame clones and omits some. The sample shows about 17,000 clones, approximately 72% of them seen only once. The sample was CD45RA- memory CD8+ T cells from PBMCs. These receptor sequences come from a human donor with narcolepsy.

Within the sample, this clone is medium-sized. The chain links TRBV5-6 to TRBJ1-3; unclear D gene. Trimming shortened V by 3 bases and J by 0 bases, and 13 bases separated the two germline ends. CDR1 SGHDT and CDR2 YYEEEE come from the germline V gene. The CDR3 length is 16 residues. DNA for the CDR3: TGTGCCAGCAGCTCCCCGATCGGCAGCTCTGGAAACACCATATATTTT. This gives the protein CASSSPIGSSGNTIYF.

The chain links TRBV5-6 to TRBJ2-7; no reliable D call. This CDR3 has 12 amino acids. Trimming shortened V by 1 base and J by 2 bases, and 4 bases separated the two germline ends. The germline V gene encodes CDR1 SGHDT and CDR2 YYEEEE. The DNA for the CDR3 is TGTGCCAGCAGCTTGTGGACCTACGAGCAGTACTTC. It encodes CASSLWTYEQYF.

The gene calls are TRBV15 and TRBJ1-1; 8 bases map to TRBD1. The germline V gene has CDR1 LNHNV and CDR2 YYDKDF (reference sequence). The CDR3 has 16 residues. J gave up 3 bases and V 4 bases, and 10 bases lay outside the gene matches. The CDR3 DNA is TGTGCCACCAGCATACGAACAGGGGGTAGAGACACTGAAGCTTTCTTT. It codes for CATSIRTGGRDTEAFF.

This clone has a handful of counts. The chain combines TRBV4-1 with TRBJ2-7; unclear D gene. The CDR3 is 12 amino acids. The germline gives CDR1 MGHRA, CDR2 YSYEKL. Trimming cost V 3 bases and J 2 bases, with 5 bases left between them. CDR3 residues: CASSQGTYEQYF. CDR3 nucleotide sequence: TGCGCCAGCAGCCAGGGGACCTACGAGCAGTACTTC.

Only a few counts were recorded for this clone. The chain carries TRBV2 and TRBJ1-2; the D gene is possibly TRBD1 (5 bases). V lost 6 bases and J lost 8, with 22 bases in between. The CDR3 is made up of 15 amino acids. CDR1 is SNHLY and CDR2 is FYNNEI in the germline V gene. In nucleotides, the CDR3 is TGTGCCAGCAGGGGACGAAAGACGCACGGGGTGGGCTACACCTTC. Protein sequence: CASRGRKTHGVGYTF.

The rearrangement joins TRBV13 to TRBJ2-3; 8 bases align to TRBD2. V trimming: 0 bases; J trimming: 2 bases; junction bases outside the gene matches: 10. CDR1 is PRHDT and CDR2 is FYEKMQ in the germline V gene (reference sequence). The CDR3 totals 18 residues. The CDR3, as DNA: TGTGCCAGCAGCTTAGGGCGGGGCGGGAGGCCCTACACAGATACGCAGTATTTT. Translating gives CASSLGRGGRPYTDTQYF.

The chain joins TRBV2 to TRBJ1-2; TRBD1 agrees at 8 bases. The CDR3 spans 14 residues. The V gene's germline CDR1 is SNHLY and CDR2 FYNNEI. V shed 6 bases and J 4 bases; nucleotides not matched to a gene: 7. CDR3 loop: CASRPTGAIYGYTF. CDR3 sequence (DNA): TGTGCCAGCAGGCCGACAGGGGCTATCTATGGCTACACCTTC.

The V gene is TRBV6-5, the J gene TRBJ2-2; the match to TRBD2 covers 7 bases. Per the germline V gene, CDR1 is MNHEY and CDR2 is SVGAGI. This CDR3 contains 15 residues. Losses at the gene ends were 0 bases for V and 6 bases for J; bases not matched to a gene: 4. CDR3 sequence (DNA): TGTGCCAGCAGTTACTCTTTGCGGGGGTCCGGGGAGCTGTTTTTT. Translating it yields CASSYSLRGSGELFF.

The rearrangement links TRBV2 to TRBJ2-5; 7 bases line up with TRBD2. The J call may be wrong; the DNA end is better matched by TRBJ2-7. In germline, CDR1 is SNHLY, CDR2 FYNNEI. The CDR3 extends over 15 amino acids. The chain's CDR3 is CASSEASGGDYEQYF. The CDR3 DNA follows: TGTGCCAGCAGTGAGGCATCGGGAGGTGACTACGAGCAGTACTTC.